The 25 T cell receptor beta chains below all came from one sample that was sequenced in a study of blood T cells in healthy people across ages (dated by TCRdb to the mid-2010s). The method was 5' RACE. TCRdb names Illumina HiSeq 2500 as the instrument used. A second roughly 6 to 12 cycle PCR used a sample-barcoded 5' primer and a J-beta primer mix. TCRdb passed the public sequencing reads through fastp at Q25 and MiXCR, retaining productive beta sequences. Every CDR3 protein is listed once, alongside the most common genes and DNA of its rows. The sample yields about 620,000 distinct CDR3 sequences; roughly 20% were counted once. Roughly 3.9% of the sample is in the top ten clones. The sequenced material came from blood. These receptor sequences come from a man aged 70-80 years in good health.

J is TRBJ1-1 and V is TRBV19; 9 bases are shared with TRBD1. Germline-derived CDR1 and CDR2 are LNHDA and SQIVND (reference sequence). V shed 1 base and J 10 bases; nucleotides not matched to a gene: 7. CDR3 length: 14 residues. The CDR3, as DNA: TGTGCCAGTAGTATAGGACACGGGACAGGGAGAGCTTTCTTT. It codes for CASSIGHGTGRAFF.

This clonotype was observed a few times. The CDR3 loop is CASSLEPAGTGELFF. For the CDR3, the DNA is TGCGCCAGCAGCTTGGAGCCGGCTGGCACCGGGGAGCTGTTTTTT. The rearrangement joins TRBV5-1 to TRBJ2-2; D not certain. Germline assignment: CDR1 SGHRS and CDR2 YFSETQ. This CDR3 contains 15 residues. V was trimmed by 0 bases and J by 4 bases, leaving 10 bases between them.

The chain couples TRBV20-1 to TRBJ2-7; 9 nucleotides align to TRBD2. Germline lookup yields CDR1 DFQATT and CDR2 SNEGSKA (reference sequence). The CDR3 runs to 13 residues. V gave up 3 bases and J gave up 4 bases; unmatched junction bases: 4. The CDR3: CSASLGLAYEQYF. Here the CDR3 DNA reads TGCAGTGCTAGTCTCGGACTAGCGTACGAGCAGTACTTC.

V usage is TRBV12-3 or TRBV12-4 and J usage is TRBJ2-1; D may correspond to TRBD1 or TRBD2 (5 bases each). Trimming removed 3 bases at V and 10 bases at J, with 19 bases between. This CDR3 has 15 amino acids. CDR3: CASSFRASPAGEQFF. The CDR3 region has the DNA TGTGCCAGCAGTTTTAGGGCTAGCCCTGCAGGGGAGCAGTTCTTC.

This clonotype was seen ten or more times. The rearrangement links TRBV7-8 to TRBJ2-3; no reliable D call. CDR1 SGHVS and CDR2 FQNEAQ come from the germline V gene. Trimming took 6 bases from V and 1 from J, leaving 8 bases between them. The CDR3 sequence is 13 residues long. The CDR3 spells CASSLWGTDTQYF. For the CDR3, the DNA is TGTGCCAGCAGTCTCTGGGGCACAGATACGCAGTATTTT.

V gene TRBV3-1 combines with J gene TRBJ2-5; 12 positions match TRBD2. Trimming at V came to 4 bases and at J to 1 base, leaving 7 bases not matched to a gene. Germline CDR1 LGHDT, CDR2 YNNKEL (reference sequence). This CDR3 region has 17 residues. CDR3 amino acids: CASSRGTSGHRQETQYF. As DNA, the CDR3 is TGTGCCAGCAGCCGCGGGACTAGCGGGCACCGCCAAGAGACCCAGTACTTC.

This clonotype was seen a few times. The chain uses TRBV13 and TRBJ1-1; D unresolved. The length of the CDR3 is 14 residues. V lost 1 base and J lost 2, with 8 bases in between. Germline V gene sequence: CDR1 PRHDT, CDR2 FYEKMQ (reference sequence). The CDR3 sequence is CASSLAQANTEAFF. As DNA, the CDR3 is TGTGCCAGCAGCTTAGCCCAGGCAAACACTGAAGCTTTCTTT.

As for this clonotype: The germline gene is not matched at one end of the junction; a read error may be the cause. The genes are TRBV7-9 and TRBJ2-2; TRBD1 is a possible D gene (6 bases). This CDR3 is 15 amino acids long. Looked up from germline, CDR1 is SEHNR and CDR2 is FQNEAQ (reference sequence). This CDR3 reads CASSLQTGHTGELFF. The CDR3 DNA follows: TGTGCCAGTAGCTTACAAACAGGGCACACCGGGGAGCTGTTTTTT.

This clonotype was counted only a few times. V gene TRBV28 combines with J gene TRBJ2-5, with a weak D call TRBD2 (5 bases). CDR3 length: 12 amino acids. CDR1 and CDR2 (germline): MDHEN, SYDVKM. V was shortened by 7 bases and J by 2 bases, with 8 bases between the two germline ends. The CDR3 spells CASNRGQETQYF. CDR3 in DNA: TGTGCCAGCAACCGGGGACAAGAGACCCAGTACTTC.

This clonotype was counted only a few times. The genes are TRBV3-1 and TRBJ2-7, with D perhaps being TRBD1 or TRBD2 (5 bases each). The CDR3 consists of 16 residues. Deletions cut 4 bases from V and 6 bases from J, with 22 bases between. Germline lookup yields CDR1 LGHDT and CDR2 YNNKEL (reference sequence). The CDR3 sequence is CASSPRVGNPGTEQYF. CDR3 DNA sequence: TGTGCCAGCAGCCCGAGGGTCGGTAATCCAGGGACCGAGCAGTACTTC.

The chain joins TRBV7-8 to TRBJ2-7, with 7 bases identical to TRBD1. The DNA end favors TRBJ2-1, so the J call may be wrong. Per germline, CDR1 SGHVS and CDR2 FQNEAQ. The CDR3 has 15 amino acids. Here the CDR3 DNA reads TGTGCCAGCAGCTTGTCGGTACAGGGGCCATCTAAGCAGTTCTTC. It encodes CASSLSVQGPSKQFF.

The V gene is TRBV27, the J gene TRBJ2-7; no clear D gene. The CDR3 contains 13 residues. Germline V lookup: CDR1 MNHEY, CDR2 SMNVEV (reference sequence). The V end lost 3 bases, the J end lost 3 bases, and 9 bases lay between the germline ends. This chain's CDR3 is CASSFRPIYEQYF. CDR3 DNA sequence: TGTGCCAGCAGTTTTCGTCCTATCTACGAGCAGTACTTC.

This clonotype was seen more than once but under ten times. The chain carries TRBV7-2 and TRBJ1-2; a weak D match, TRBD1 (6 bases). V gave up 1 base and J gave up 9 bases, with 15 bases separating them. The CDR3 covers 14 residues. CDR1 and CDR2 from the germline V gene are SGHTA and FQGNSA. The CDR3 region is CASSLGAGESSYTF. The CDR3 region has the DNA TGTGCCAGCAGCTTAGGGGCAGGGGAATCGAGCTACACCTTC.

This clonotype was seen more than once but under ten times. The chain links TRBV2 to TRBJ2-1, with TRBD1 as a possible D gene (5 bases). This CDR3 is 15 amino acids long. Germline V gives CDR1 SNHLY, CDR2 FYNNEI. Trimming shortened V by 7 bases and J by 3 bases, and 16 bases separated the two germline ends. The CDR3 is CASNLRQLVYNEQFF. The DNA for the CDR3 is TGTGCCAGCAACTTAAGACAGCTTGTCTACAATGAGCAGTTCTTC.

In this sample, this clonotype turned up many times. The CDR3 loop reads CASSYGGTSGRTDTQYF. The CDR3 nucleotides read TGTGCCAGCAGTTACGGAGGGACTAGCGGGAGGACAGATACGCAGTATTTT. The rearrangement joins TRBV6-5 to TRBJ2-3; TRBD2 agrees at 15 bases. The CDR3 contains 17 residues. V gave up 2 bases and J gave up 3 bases; unmatched junction bases: 3. Germline CDR1 is MNHEY and CDR2 is SVGAGI.

About this clonotype itself: An end of the junction differs from the germline gene, which may be a read error. The V gene is TRBV7-2, the J gene TRBJ1-3, with D possibly being TRBD1 (5 bases). Germline CDR1 is SGHTA and CDR2 is FQGNSA. The CDR3 length is 18 residues. CDR3 residues: CANSSRPGTRGSGNTIYF. CDR3 bases: TGTGCCAACAGCTCGCGTCCCGGGACGCGGGGATCTGGAAACACCATATATTTT.

The rearrangement uses TRBV10-3 and TRBJ2-5; D not resolved. V was trimmed by 2 bases and J by 2 bases, leaving 9 bases between them. The CDR3 is made up of 14 amino acids. Germline CDR1 is ENHRY and CDR2 is SYGVKD. The CDR3 is CAISEMARQETQYF. In DNA form, the CDR3 reads TGTGCCATCAGTGAGATGGCACGGCAAGAGACCCAGTACTTC.

V gene TRBV9 combines with J gene TRBJ2-1; D is uncertain. V was pared by 4 bases and J by 5 bases, with 10 bases between. The CDR3 is made up of 13 amino acids. In germline, CDR1 is SGDLS, CDR2 YYNGEE. In DNA form, the CDR3 reads TGTGCCAGCAGCCCCAGGATGAACAATGAGCAGTTCTTC. This sequence encodes CASSPRMNNEQFF.

This clonotype turned up a few times. The J gene is TRBJ2-5, the V gene TRBV12-3 or TRBV12-4, with a tentative D call TRBD1 (6 bases). The J call may be mistaken, given a closer DNA end match to TRBJ2-7. The length of the CDR3 is 14 residues. CDR3 loop: CANKYGDNSYEQYF. The CDR3 region has the DNA TGTGCCAACAAGTATGGGGACAACTCCTACGAGCAGTACTTC.

J is TRBJ2-7 and V is TRBV20-1; the match to TRBD2 covers 9 bases. The V and J ends lost 5 bases and 2 bases, in that order; junction bases with no gene match: 7. The germline V gene has CDR1 DFQATT and CDR2 SNEGSKA (reference sequence). The CDR3 length is 14 residues. CDR3 sequence: CSAAQKRGAYEQYF. Written as DNA, the CDR3 is TGCAGTGCTGCGCAAAAGCGGGGGGCCTACGAGCAGTACTTC.

The V and J genes are TRBV20-1 and TRBJ1-4, with D possibly being TRBD1 (6 bases). The CDR3 spans 16 residues. Germline CDR1 is DFQATT and CDR2 is SNEGSKA (reference sequence). Trimming left V 3 bases short and J 5 bases short, with 19 bases between. CDR3 coding DNA: TGCAGTGCTAGGTCTTCGGGGGGGCGTCAAAATGAAAAACTGTTTTTT. This sequence encodes CSARSSGGRQNEKLFF.

The chain recombines TRBV7-9 with TRBJ2-1; tentatively, D is TRBD2 (6 bases). Germline assignment: CDR1 SEHNR and CDR2 FQNEAQ (reference sequence). This CDR3 is 15 amino acids long. Trimming took 4 bases from V and 6 from J, leaving 16 bases between them. The DNA of the CDR3 is TGTGCCAGCAGCTCCAAGGAGGGCTACTCCAATGAGCAGTTCTTC. It codes for CASSSKEGYSNEQFF.

The chain combines TRBV7-2 with TRBJ1-4; D unresolved. The CDR3 consists of 15 residues. CDR1 and CDR2 (germline): SGHTA, FQGNSA. V dropped 2 bases and J dropped 7 bases, with 14 bases sitting between them. The CDR3, as DNA: TGTGCCAGCAGCTTACGGGCAGGCCCTGGTGAAAAACTGTTTTTT. This gives the protein CASSLRAGPGEKLFF.

V and J are TRBV20-1 and TRBJ1-1; D remains unclear. Germline loops: CDR1 DFQATT, CDR2 SNEGSKA (reference sequence). Trimming took off 5 bases at V and 2 bases at J, with 9 bases between the two ends. CDR3 length: 12 amino acids. CDR3 nucleotides: TGCAGTGCTCCACGGAGTAACACTGAAGCTTTCTTT. Amino acids: CSAPRSNTEAFF.

The rearrangement uses TRBV4-2 and TRBJ2-1; 8 bases are shared with TRBD2. The length of the CDR3 is 15 residues. CDR1 and CDR2 from the germline V gene are LGHNA and YNFKEQ. The junction had 1 base not matched to a gene; V was cut back by 0 bases and J by 3 bases. The CDR3 is CASSQESGSYNEQFF. The DNA for the CDR3 is TGTGCCAGCAGCCAAGAAAGCGGGAGCTACAATGAGCAGTTCTTC.